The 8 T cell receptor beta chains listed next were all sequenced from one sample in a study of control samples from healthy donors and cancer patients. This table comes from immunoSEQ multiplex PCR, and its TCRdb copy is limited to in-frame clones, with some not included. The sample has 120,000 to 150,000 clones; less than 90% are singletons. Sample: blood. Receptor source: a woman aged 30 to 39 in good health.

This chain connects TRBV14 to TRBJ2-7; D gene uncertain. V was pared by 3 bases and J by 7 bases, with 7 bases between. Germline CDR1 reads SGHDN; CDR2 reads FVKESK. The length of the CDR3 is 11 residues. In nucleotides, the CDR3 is TGTGCCAGCAGCCAGGCGGAGGAGCAGTACTTC. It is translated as CASSQAEEQYF.

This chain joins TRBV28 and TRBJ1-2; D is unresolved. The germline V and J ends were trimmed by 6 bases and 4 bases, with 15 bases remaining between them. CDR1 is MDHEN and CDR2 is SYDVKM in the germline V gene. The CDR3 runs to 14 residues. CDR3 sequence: CASRTFAYGYGYTF. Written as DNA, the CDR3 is TGTGCCAGCAGGACATTTGCCTACGGCTATGGCTACACCTTC.

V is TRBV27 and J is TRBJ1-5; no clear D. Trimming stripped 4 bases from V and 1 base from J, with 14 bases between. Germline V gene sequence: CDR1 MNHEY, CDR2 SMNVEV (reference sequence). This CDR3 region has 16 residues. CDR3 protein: CASSSVLGTSNQPQHF. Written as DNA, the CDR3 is TGTGCCAGCAGTTCCGTGCTGGGTACCAGCAATCAGCCCCAGCATTTT.

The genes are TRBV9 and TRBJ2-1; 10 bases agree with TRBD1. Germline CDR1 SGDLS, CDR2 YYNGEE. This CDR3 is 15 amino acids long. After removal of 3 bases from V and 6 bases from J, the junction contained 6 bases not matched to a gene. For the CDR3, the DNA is TGTGCCAGCAGCGGACAGGGGGCGCCGGGCAATGAGCAGTTCTTC. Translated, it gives CASSGQGAPGNEQFF.

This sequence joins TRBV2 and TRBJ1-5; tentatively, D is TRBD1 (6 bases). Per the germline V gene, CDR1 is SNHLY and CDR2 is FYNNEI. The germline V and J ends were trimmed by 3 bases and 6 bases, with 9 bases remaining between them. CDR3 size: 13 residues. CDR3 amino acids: CASSEGGLQPQHF. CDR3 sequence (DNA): TGTGCCAGCAGTGAGGGGGGCCTTCAGCCCCAGCATTTT.

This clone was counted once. CDR3 nucleotide sequence: TGTGCCCCAAGGGCGGGACAGGGGAAGGGTATTTACACTGAAGCTTTCTTT. It yields the protein CAPRAGQGKGIYTEAFF. The V and J genes are TRBV24-1 and TRBJ1-1; 10 bases align to TRBD1. Germline values: CDR1 KGHDR, CDR2 SFDVKD. V dropped 12 bases and J dropped 3; count of bases not matched to a gene: 18. The CDR3 covers 17 residues.

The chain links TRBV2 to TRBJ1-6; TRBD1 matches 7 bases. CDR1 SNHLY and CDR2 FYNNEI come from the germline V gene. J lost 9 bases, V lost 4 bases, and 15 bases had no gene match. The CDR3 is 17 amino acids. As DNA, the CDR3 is TGTGCCAGCAGTGGGGAGGCCTTGACGACAGGGACTTCACCCCTCCACTTT. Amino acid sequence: CASSGEALTTGTSPLHF.

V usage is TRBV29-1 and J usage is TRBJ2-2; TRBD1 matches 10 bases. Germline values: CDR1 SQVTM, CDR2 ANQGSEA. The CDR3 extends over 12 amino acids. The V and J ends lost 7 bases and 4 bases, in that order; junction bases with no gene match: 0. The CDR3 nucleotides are TGCAGCGGGGACAGGGGCACCGGGGAGCTGTTTTTT. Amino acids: CSGDRGTGELFF.